One sample yielded the 7 T cell receptor beta chains listed below, sequenced in a study of T cell clonality in common variable immunodeficiency. Profiled with immunoSEQ multiplex PCR; TCRdb holds only in-frame clones, not every one. Sampling found 40,000 to 55,000 clones, none seen once. The sample taken for sequencing was peripheral blood mononuclear cells. The receptors shown here come from a person aged 18 to 70 in good health.

This clone was seen at least ten times. The observed sequence ends 3 residues before the CDR3 terminus, with the missing tail filled in from the germline J gene. The chain employs TRBV19 and TRBJ2-7; 8 nucleotides match TRBD1. V lost 10 bases and J lost 0; bases outside the gene matches: 8. The germline V gene encodes CDR1 LNHDA and CDR2 SQIVND (reference sequence). The CDR3 covers 14 residues. The CDR3 here is CATKRTGLSYEQYF. The sequenced part of the CDR3 DNA is TGTGCCACCAAACGGACAGGGCTCTCCTACGAG.

This clone was detected many times. Coverage ceases 3 residues before the CDR3 finishes, and the germline J gene fills in the end. The V gene is TRBV28, the J gene TRBJ2-7, with 11 positions matching TRBD2. The germline CDR1 and CDR2 sequences are MDHEN and SYDVKM. There are 15 residues in the CDR3. The V and J ends lost 6 bases and 3 bases, in that order; junction bases with no gene match: 7. CDR3 DNA, as far as it was read: TGTGCCAGCAGCCTTATAGCGGGGGGGGTCTACGAG. This gives the protein CASSLIAGGVYE. The full CDR3 is CASSLIAGGVYEQYF.

As to this clone: The read ends 3 residues early relative to the CDR3; the germline J gene fills the gap. The chain is built from TRBV30 and TRBJ2-2, with a tentative D call TRBD2 (6 bases). The CDR3 has 12 residues. CDR1 and CDR2 from the germline V gene are GTSNPN and SVGIG (reference sequence). The covered CDR3 bases are TGTGCCTGGAGTTGGAGGGGTTCACCG. Protein: CAWSWRGSP. The CDR3, in full, reads CAWSWRGSPLFF.

This clone was seen many times. The read is 3 residues too short to cover the CDR3 end, so that end is filled in from the germline J gene. This chain uses TRBV18 with TRBJ2-3, with D perhaps TRBD1 (5 bases). Trimming shortened V by 4 bases and J by 5 bases, and 13 bases separated the two germline ends. The length of the CDR3 is 14 residues. The germline V gene encodes CDR1 KGHSH and CDR2 LQKENI. CDR3 region: CASSLLRVEDTQYF. The DNA read from the CDR3 is TGTGCCAGCTCACTCCTCAGGGTGGAAGATACG.

This clone was recorded a few times. The read terminates 3 residues ahead of where the CDR3 ends, so the germline J gene completes it. V and J are TRBV18 and TRBJ1-2, with a weak D call TRBD1 (6 bases). Germline values: CDR1 KGHSH, CDR2 LQKENI. This CDR3 has 15 residues. The CDR3 sequence: CASSPPTGALGDYTF. Incomplete CDR3 DNA: TGTGCCAGCTCACCACCGACAGGAGCCCTGGGGGAC. The full variable domain, with the rest looked up from reference TRBV18 and TRBJ1-2, is NAGVMQNPRHLVRRRGQEARLRCSPMKGHSHVYWYRQLPEEGLKFMVYLQKENIIDESGMPKERFSAEFPKEGPSILRIQQVVRGDSAAYFCASSPPTGALGDYTFGSGTRLTVV.

This clone showed up many times. The read gets to within 3 residues of the CDR3 end, and the germline J gene fills in the rest. This rearrangement joins TRBV12-3 or TRBV12-4 to TRBJ1-4, with D possibly matching TRBD1 (6 bases). CDR3 length: 12 residues. Trimming shortened V by 6 bases and J by 8 bases, and 10 bases separated the two germline ends. The CDR3 here is CASRGGEEKLFF. The CDR3 bases that were read are TGTGCCAGCAGAGGGGGTGAGGAAAAA.

This clone showed up many times. The CDR3 is cut off 3 residues early in the read; its end comes from the germline J gene. The rearrangement uses TRBV6-1 and TRBJ1-1; D not certain. Between the trimmed V and J ends, which lost 6 bases and 7 bases, there was a span of 6 bases. CDR3 length equals 10 residues. Per the germline V gene, CDR1 is MNHNS and CDR2 is SASEGT. Partial CDR3 DNA: TGTGCCAGCAGGGAACATGAA. It is translated as CASREHE. The full-length CDR3 reads as CASREHEAFF.